Below are 8 T cell receptor beta chains sequenced from a single sample in a study of T cell changes during pregnancy in multiple sclerosis. Some clones are missing from TCRdb's copy, which holds only in-frame ones; the method was immunoSEQ multiplex PCR. Among 30,000 to 40,000 clones listed, approximately 89% were seen once. This material consisted of CD4+ T cells from peripheral blood mononuclear cells, taken in the second trimester of pregnancy. These receptor sequences come from a female donor in good health, enrolled as a control in a pregnancy study.

The chain is built from TRBV7-2 and TRBJ2-1, with D maybe TRBD1 (6 bases). The CDR3 loop spans 19 amino acids. The germline gives CDR1 SGHTA, CDR2 FQGNSA. V lost 5 bases, J lost 5 bases, and 28 bases lay in between. CDR3 in amino acids: CASSPRNPGHQSFNNEQFF. The CDR3 DNA is TGTGCCAGCAGCCCCCGAAATCCGGGACACCAAAGCTTTAACAATGAGCAGTTCTTC.

The chain employs TRBV7-3 and TRBJ2-3, with 10 nucleotides matching TRBD2. V was pared by 4 bases and J by 6 bases, with 10 bases of the junction left unmatched. Germline CDR1 and CDR2: SGHTA and FQGTGA. The CDR3 spans 16 residues. CDR3 DNA sequence: TGTGCCAGCAGCTCTAGGCTAGCGGGGGCCTTCGATACGCAGTATTTT. Its translation is CASSSRLAGAFDTQYF.

This chain uses TRBV5-1 with TRBJ2-5, with 7 bases identical to TRBD2. The germline gives CDR1 SGHRS, CDR2 YFSETQ. Trimming removed 5 bases from V and 2 bases from J; junction bases left unmatched: 6. The CDR3 is made up of 14 amino acids. CDR3 amino acids: CASSDLAAQETQYF. CDR3 coding DNA: TGCGCCAGCAGTGACCTAGCGGCTCAAGAGACCCAGTACTTC.

V is TRBV9 and J is TRBJ2-2; TRBD2 aligns across 9 bases. The CDR3 contains 18 residues. The V gene's germline CDR1 is SGDLS and CDR2 YYNGEE. The trim removed 0 bases at V and 5 bases at J, leaving 11 bases unmatched. The CDR3 loop is CASSVAGGRGGLTGELFF. CDR3 in DNA: TGTGCCAGCAGCGTAGCGGGAGGGCGGGGGGGCCTTACCGGGGAGCTGTTTTTT.

The rearrangement links TRBV5-6 to TRBJ1-1; D unresolved. Looked up from germline, CDR1 is SGHDT and CDR2 is YYEEEE. Trimming shortened V by 4 bases and J by 2 bases, and 9 bases separated the two germline ends. There are 13 residues in the CDR3. The CDR3 bases are TGTGCCAGCAGCGGAGGGTTTAACACTGAAGCTTTCTTT. It is translated as CASSGGFNTEAFF.

The rearrangement uses TRBV30 and TRBJ1-2, with 9 bases aligning to TRBD1. This CDR3 has 13 residues. The germline V gene encodes CDR1 GTSNPN and CDR2 SVGIG (reference sequence). Losses at the gene ends were 5 bases for V and 8 bases for J; bases not matched to a gene: 9. The CDR3 is CAWDLQGARGYTF. CDR3 in DNA: TGTGCCTGGGATCTACAGGGGGCGAGGGGCTACACCTTC.

This chain joins TRBV12-5 and TRBJ2-2; 9 positions match TRBD1. Looked up from germline, CDR1 is LGHNT and CDR2 is FRNRAP. V was clipped by 9 bases and J by 5 bases; unmatched bases: 13. This CDR3 region has 16 residues. For the CDR3, the DNA is TGTGCTAGCGGTCCGGCCGGGACAGGGAAAACCGGGGAGCTGTTTTTT. Protein sequence: CASGPAGTGKTGELFF.

The chain employs TRBV30 and TRBJ1-2; D call uncertain. The CDR3 loop spans 13 amino acids. V was pared by 1 base and J by 2 bases, with 8 bases between. Germline CDR1 and CDR2: GTSNPN and SVGIG (reference sequence). CDR3 protein: CAWSGEKNYGYTF. For the CDR3, the DNA is TGTGCCTGGAGTGGGGAGAAAAACTATGGCTACACCTTC. The variable domain in full, completed from reference TRBV30 and TRBJ1-2, reads SQTIHQWPATLVQPVGSPLSLECTVEGTSNPNLYWYRQAAGRGLQLLFYSVGIGQISSEVPQNLSASRPQDRQFILSSKKLLLSDSGFYLCAWSGEKNYGYTFGSGTRLTVV.